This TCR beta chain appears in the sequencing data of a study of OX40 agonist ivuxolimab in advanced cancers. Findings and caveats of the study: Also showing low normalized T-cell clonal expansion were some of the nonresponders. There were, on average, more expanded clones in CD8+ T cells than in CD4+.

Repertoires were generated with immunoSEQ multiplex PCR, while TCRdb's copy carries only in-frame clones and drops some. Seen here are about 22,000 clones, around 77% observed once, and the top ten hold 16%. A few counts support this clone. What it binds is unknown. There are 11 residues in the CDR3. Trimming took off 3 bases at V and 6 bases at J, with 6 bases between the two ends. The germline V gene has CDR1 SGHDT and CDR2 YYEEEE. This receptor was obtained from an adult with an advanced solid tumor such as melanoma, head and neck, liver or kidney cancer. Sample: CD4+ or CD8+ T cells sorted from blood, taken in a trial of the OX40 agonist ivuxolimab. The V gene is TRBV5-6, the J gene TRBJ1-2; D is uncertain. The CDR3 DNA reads TGTGCCAGCAGCTCCCTTCATGGCTACACCTTC. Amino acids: CASSSLHGYTF.